This record covers a single TCR beta chain. The CDR3 is made up of 14 amino acids. V was pared by 2 bases and J by 3 bases, with 8 bases between. Germline V gives CDR1 MNHNY, CDR2 SVGAGI (reference sequence). Single viable CD3+CD4+CD8-CD45RO+ cells were sorted as the memory CD4+ T cells. This specimen comes from a study of memory CD4+ T cells and cytomegalovirus serostatus. Study summary: Healthy Belgian adult donors included about nine CMV-positive and approximately 25 CMV-negative people.

Clones were read by immunoSEQ multiplex PCR, and TCRdb kept only the in-frame ones, dropping some. The table records about 50,000 clones, 78% of them present only once. The chain employs TRBV6-6 and TRBJ1-5; D call uncertain. What was sequenced was memory CD4+ T cells from blood. The clonotype originates from an adult in good health and CMV-seronegative. This CDR3 is CASSYPNVNQPQHF. The CDR3 coding sequence is TGTGCCAGCAGTTACCCGAACGTCAATCAGCCCCAGCATTTT.